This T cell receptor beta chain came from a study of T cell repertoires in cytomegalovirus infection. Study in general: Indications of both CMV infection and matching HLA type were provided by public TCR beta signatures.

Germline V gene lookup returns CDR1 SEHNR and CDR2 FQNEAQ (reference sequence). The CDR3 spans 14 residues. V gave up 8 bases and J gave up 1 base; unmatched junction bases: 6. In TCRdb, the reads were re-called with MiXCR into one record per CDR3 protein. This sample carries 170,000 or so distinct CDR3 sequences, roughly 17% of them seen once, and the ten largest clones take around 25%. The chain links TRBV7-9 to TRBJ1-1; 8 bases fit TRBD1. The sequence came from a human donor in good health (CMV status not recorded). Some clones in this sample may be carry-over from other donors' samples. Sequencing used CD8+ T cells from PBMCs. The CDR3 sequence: CASWAGGGNTEAFF. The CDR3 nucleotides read TGTGCCAGCTGGGCAGGGGGCGGGAACACTGAAGCTTTCTTT.